A selection of T cell receptor beta chains follows, all from one sample in a study of T-cell reconstitution after alpha-beta-depleted transplantation in children. TCRdb used MiXCR to reprocess the PCR reads, holding one entry per CDR3 protein. The sample carries hundreds of thousands of distinct CDR3 sequences, over 8% recorded once. The material was PBMCs from the stem cell graft donor, obtained from the stem cell graft. Receptors originate from a human donor who donated a stem cell graft to a child with SCID. CDR3s include the opening cysteine and the closing phenylalanine or tryptophan.

V gene	CDR3 length	J gene	CDR3 protein
TRBV5-1	19	TRBJ2-3	CASSLGLNAGTPSTDTQYF
TRBV6-5	17	TRBJ1-4	CASSYRFQSNPNEKLFF
TRBV5-1	14	TRBJ1-5	CASSLGGQNQPQHF
TRBV12-3/TRBV12-4	15	TRBJ2-3	CASRLRGDSTDTQYF
TRBV5-5	13	TRBJ1-5	CASSLAGNQPQHF
TRBV25-1	15	TRBJ2-7	CASSGSAETAYEQYF
TRBV5-1	16	TRBJ2-2	CASMPGPPRNTGELFF
TRBV6-5	14	TRBJ2-1	CASSYSSGANEQFF
TRBV9	15	TRBJ1-2	CASSVGDRIAYGYTF
TRBV9	18	TRBJ2-5	CASSVTQTPGARGETQYF
TRBV6-5	13	TRBJ2-7	CASSRTVSYEQYF
TRBV18	14	TRBJ2-6	CASSPLSGANVLTF
TRBV5-4	15	TRBJ2-5	CASTSKDGQQETQYF
TRBV6-1	14	TRBJ2-3	CASGTRASTDTQYF
TRBV4-1	16	TRBJ1-6	CASSQIDRGLNSPLHF
TRBV9	14	TRBJ2-3	CASSVVSRADTQYF
TRBV19	12	TRBJ2-1	CASGSSVHEQFF
TRBV5-4	12	TRBJ2-3	CASAQGGDTQYF
TRBV12-3/TRBV12-4	10	TRBJ1-2	CASRRDGYTF
TRBV25-1	13	TRBJ2-7	CASSERFSHEQYF
TRBV21-1	14	TRBJ2-5	CASSPLRDYATQYF
TRBV7-6	15	TRBJ1-2	CASSLGPTSLYGYTF
TRBV18	15	TRBJ1-1	CASSPGDRRNTEAFF
TRBV7-6	13	TRBJ1-5	CASSYSENQPQHF
TRBV29-1	14	TRBJ2-3	CSAGRPLSTDTQYF
TRBV20-1	18	TRBJ2-1	CSARDLRTSGGSYNEQFF
TRBV28	14	TRBJ2-3	CASWPSPISNTQYF
TRBV20-1	14	TRBJ2-3	CSARVQGGVDTQYF
TRBV7-9	14	TRBJ2-1	CASSLVRQGNEQFF
TRBV2	18	TRBJ2-2	CASSLSGTSGGITGELFF
TRBV29-1	13	TRBJ1-1	CSAGDTTNTEAFF
TRBV12-3/TRBV12-4	11	TRBJ2-1	CASSPDFEQFF
TRBV5-6	14	TRBJ2-4	CASTSDRGLGIQYF
TRBV12-3/TRBV12-4	14	TRBJ2-1	CASRRLAGRNEQFF
TRBV11-2	13	TRBJ1-1	CASSFWDPPRAFF
TRBV2	13	TRBJ1-2	CASSFGEAYGYTF
TRBV10-2	15	TRBJ2-5	CASSDWTPGRETQYF
TRBV3-1	14	TRBJ1-6	CASSPRQGLSPLHF
TRBV20-1	13	TRBJ1-1	CSAWEGTNTEAFF
TRBV12-3/TRBV12-4	13	TRBJ1-4	CASSRGTVEKLFF
TRBV12-3/TRBV12-4	14	TRBJ1-5	CASSKDRGTQPQHF
TRBV2	15	TRBJ1-5	CASPRQGEGNQPQHF
TRBV5-1	12	TRBJ1-4	CASSWGNEKLFF
TRBV7-6	15	TRBJ2-7	CASSLEQDLSYEQYF
TRBV2	14	TRBJ2-2	CASSELGVAGELFF
TRBV11-2	12	TRBJ1-1	CASSGQGDEAFF
TRBV29-1	15	TRBJ2-3	CSVDGTSGGTDTQYF
TRBV10-3	15	TRBJ2-1	CAISSGGGELNEQFF
TRBV12-3/TRBV12-4	15	TRBJ2-2	CASSFFRVFSGELFF
TRBV4-2	14	TRBJ2-1	CATQGGGPYNEQFF
TRBV20-1	14	TRBJ2-7	CSASGGPTTYEQYF
TRBV12-3/TRBV12-4	12	TRBJ1-5	CASSSGGQPQHF